Below, 23 T cell receptor beta chains from the same sample are listed, as sequenced in a study of blood T cell repertoires in COVID-19. Generated by immunoSEQ multiplex PCR, the TCRdb table keeps only in-frame clones and is missing some. This sample has over 150,000 clones, with around 79% found just once. Sequencing input: peripheral blood. All receptors come from a woman between 65 and 79 years old with acute or convalescent COVID-19.

The rearrangement joins TRBV3-1 (or the pseudogene TRBV3-2) to TRBJ2-5; 7 bases align to TRBD2. V gave up 3 bases and J gave up 1 base; unmatched junction bases: 5. The CDR3 has 15 residues. Germline lookup yields CDR1 LGHDT and CDR2 YNNKEL (reference sequence). The CDR3 loop reads CASSHRGGVQETQYF. CDR3 bases: TGTGCCAGCAGCCATCGGGGAGGGGTCCAAGAGACCCAGTACTTC.

The V and J genes are TRBV7-2 and TRBJ2-1, with TRBD2 identical over 13 bases. CDR1 is SGHTA, CDR2 FQGNSA, per germline. The length of the CDR3 is 17 residues. V lost 5 bases, J lost 5 bases, and 9 bases stayed unmatched. The DNA of the CDR3 is TGTGCCAGCAGCCTAGGTCTGGGACTAGCGGGAAACAATGAGCAGTTCTTC. This sequence encodes CASSLGLGLAGNNEQFF.

This sequence joins TRBV4-2 and TRBJ2-1, with 11 bases identical to TRBD2. This CDR3 contains 15 residues. Germline V lookup: CDR1 LGHNA, CDR2 YNFKEQ. The V and J ends lost 5 bases and 5 bases, in that order; junction bases with no gene match: 5. The CDR3 reads CASSWGLAANNEQFF. The DNA of the CDR3 is TGTGCCAGCAGCTGGGGACTAGCGGCTAACAATGAGCAGTTCTTC.

The V call is TRBV15, the J call TRBJ2-5; 7 bases match TRBD2. The CDR3 length is 17 residues. Germline V gene data show CDR1 as LNHNV and CDR2 as YYDKDF (reference sequence). V was clipped by 0 bases and J by 4 bases; unmatched bases: 11. DNA of the CDR3: TGTGCCACCAGCAGAGATAAACAATCGGGAGGTCTAGAGACCCAGTACTTC. Its protein product is CATSRDKQSGGLETQYF.

V and J are TRBV30 and TRBJ1-3; 8 positions match TRBD1. V lost 5 bases, J lost 2 bases, and 11 bases stayed unmatched. The CDR3 length is 16 residues. CDR1 is GTSNPN, CDR2 SVGIG, per germline (reference sequence). This CDR3 reads CAWGRDRMFTGNTIYF. The CDR3 DNA is TGTGCCTGGGGCCGGGACAGGATGTTTACTGGAAACACCATATATTTT. The entire variable domain, with the rest obtained from reference TRBV30 and TRBJ1-3, is as follows: SQTIHQWPATLVQPVGSPLSLECTVEGTSNPNLYWYRQAAGRGLQLLFYSVGIGQISSEVPQNLSASRPQDRQFILSSKKLLLSDSGFYLCAWGRDRMFTGNTIYFGEGSWLTVV.

J is TRBJ1-4 and V is TRBV19, with a weak D call TRBD1 (5 bases). Trimming left V 3 bases short and J 2 bases short, with 10 bases between. In germline, CDR1 is LNHDA, CDR2 SQIVND (reference sequence). The CDR3 totals 15 residues. The CDR3 DNA reads as TGTGCCAGTAGTATTAGAAGGGGCACTAATGAAAAACTGTTTTTT. This translates into CASSIRRGTNEKLFF.

The chain uses TRBV9 and TRBJ2-1; the match to TRBD2 covers 13 bases. Germline values: CDR1 SGDLS, CDR2 YYNGEE. This CDR3 is built from 13 residues. V gave up 2 bases and J gave up 14 bases; unmatched junction bases: 4. CDR3 DNA sequence: TGTGCCAGCAGCGTGGGACTAGCGGGGTCTGAGTTCTTC. It is translated as CASSVGLAGSEFF.

This clone was seen many times. The chain recombines TRBV4-2 with TRBJ2-5, with a weak D call TRBD1 (5 bases). The CDR3 has 15 amino acids. Trimming left V 1 base short and J 1 base short, with 10 bases between. The germline gives CDR1 LGHNA, CDR2 YNFKEQ. CDR3 sequence (DNA): TGTGCCAGCAGCCAAGGGGGCCAGGTCCAAGAGACCCAGTACTTC. Protein product: CASSQGGQVQETQYF.

The chain links TRBV11-3 to TRBJ2-5, with D perhaps matching TRBD1 (6 bases). CDR1 is SGHNT, CDR2 YENEEA, per germline. The CDR3 runs to 16 residues. V lost 1 base to trimming and J lost 2 bases, with 14 bases between them. CDR3 DNA: TGTGCCAGCAGCTTAGGTGTACAGGGCGATCAAGAGACCCAGTACTTC. Translating it yields CASSLGVQGDQETQYF.

The chain links TRBV19 to TRBJ2-5; D might be TRBD1 (6 bases). The V and J ends lost 6 bases and 3 bases respectively, with 17 bases between them. CDR3 length: 15 amino acids. Per germline, CDR1 LNHDA and CDR2 SQIVND (reference sequence). CDR3 bases: TGTGCCAGTAGCCCCCGAACAGGGCCCGAAGAGACCCAGTACTTC. Amino acid sequence: CASSPRTGPEETQYF.

The sample holds a few counts of this clone. CDR3: CASMRQQGNSPLHF. DNA of the CDR3: TGTGCCAGCATGAGACAACAGGGAAATTCACCCCTCCACTTT. The genes are TRBV6-5 and TRBJ1-6; tentatively, D is TRBD1 (6 bases). Germline CDR1 and CDR2: MNHEY and SVGAGI. Deletions cut 7 bases from V and 7 bases from J, with 14 bases between. The CDR3 is 14 amino acids.

V and J are TRBV13 and TRBJ2-5, with 9 bases matching TRBD2. Germline V gene lookup returns CDR1 PRHDT and CDR2 FYEKMQ (reference sequence). V dropped 4 bases and J dropped 2; count of bases not matched to a gene: 8. This CDR3 is 16 amino acids long. DNA for the CDR3: TGTGCCAGCAGCTCAAGACTAGCGGCTAGACAAGAGACCCAGTACTTC. Its translation is CASSSRLAARQETQYF. The full variable domain, completed using reference TRBV13 and TRBJ2-5, is AAGVIQSPRHLIKEKRETATLKCYPIPRHDTVYWYQQGPGQDPQFLISFYEKMQSDKGSIPDRFSAQQFSDYHSELNMSSLELGDSALYFCASSSRLAARQETQYFGPGTRLLVL.

The chain uses TRBV5-1 and TRBJ2-6; 7 bases are a match to TRBD1. This CDR3 contains 18 residues. Germline V CDR1 and CDR2: SGHRS, YFSETQ. The ends lost 3 bases at V and 4 bases at J; junction bases unmatched: 13. The CDR3 loop reads CASSWEQGTSRGANVLTF. The CDR3 DNA reads as TGCGCCAGCAGCTGGGAACAGGGGACGTCGAGAGGGGCCAACGTCCTGACTTTC.

The rearrangement links TRBV3-1 (or the pseudogene TRBV3-2) to TRBJ1-6; no firm D call. Germline V lookup: CDR1 LGHDT, CDR2 YNNKEL (reference sequence). The CDR3 totals 13 residues. V dropped 4 bases and J dropped 7 bases, with 8 bases sitting between them. CDR3 bases: TGTGCCAGCAGCCGGTATAGAAATTCACCCCTCCACTTT. As protein: CASSRYRNSPLHF.

This clone was recorded once. The chain has TRBV7-3 and TRBJ2-5, with D perhaps TRBD1 (6 bases). Trimming shortened V by 2 bases and J by 1 base, and 11 bases separated the two germline ends. The germline V gene has CDR1 SGHTA and CDR2 FQGTGA. The CDR3 consists of 15 residues. The CDR3 loop is CASSLQGGGQETQYF. Written as DNA, the CDR3 is TGTGCCAGCAGCTTACAAGGGGGTGGCCAAGAGACCCAGTACTTC. Looking up the rest from reference TRBV7-3 and TRBJ2-5 gives the full variable domain: GAGVSQTPSNKVTEKGKYVELRCDPISGHTALYWYRQSLGQGPEFLIYFQGTGAADDSGLPNDRFFAVRPEGSVSTLKIQRTERGDSAVYLCASSLQGGGQETQYFGPGTRLLVL.

V and J are TRBV19 and TRBJ2-7; TRBD2 matches at 8 bases. CDR1 and CDR2 (germline): LNHDA, SQIVND (reference sequence). The CDR3 sequence is 15 residues long. Losses at the gene ends were 5 bases for V and 3 bases for J; bases not matched to a gene: 9. The CDR3, as DNA: TGTGCCAGTAGTGAAAATACTAGCGGAGGCTACGAGCAGTACTTC. This encodes CASSENTSGGYEQYF.

The chain links TRBV3-1 (or the pseudogene TRBV3-2) to TRBJ2-3; TRBD2 aligns across 14 bases. Germline V CDR1 and CDR2: LGHDT, YNNKEL (reference sequence). V shed 0 bases, J shed 0 bases, and the junction held 5 bases outside the gene matches. CDR3 size: 19 residues. The CDR3 coding sequence is TGTGCCAGCAGCCAAGATAGGACTAGCGGGAGGAGGAGCACAGATACGCAGTATTTT. This translates into CASSQDRTSGRRSTDTQYF.

J is TRBJ2-5 and V is TRBV4-2, with 9 nucleotides matching TRBD2. This CDR3 contains 17 residues. Per germline, CDR1 LGHNA and CDR2 YNFKEQ. V shed 0 bases, J shed 5 bases, and the junction held 10 bases outside the gene matches. DNA for the CDR3: TGTGCCAGCAGCCAAGACCTCCCTCGAGCGGGAGGTGAGACCCAGTACTTC. Its protein product is CASSQDLPRAGGETQYF.

The chain joins TRBV5-8 to TRBJ1-6, with D tentatively TRBD1 (5 bases). Trimming cost V 3 bases and J 9 bases, with 16 bases left between them. Per the germline V gene, CDR1 is SGHTS and CDR2 is YDEGEE. This CDR3 has 15 residues. CDR3 DNA: TGTGCCAGCAGCTCTCTGTGGAGGGACCGTTCACCCCTCCACTTT. Its protein product is CASSSLWRDRSPLHF.

The chain couples TRBV9 to TRBJ2-2; D uncertain. This CDR3 is 12 amino acids long. Germline V CDR1 and CDR2: SGDLS, YYNGEE. V was trimmed by 6 bases and J by 5 bases, leaving 8 bases between them. CDR3: CASTPLTGELFF. In DNA form, the CDR3 reads TGTGCCAGCACCCCTTTGACCGGGGAGCTGTTTTTT. Supplemented by reference TRBV9 and TRBJ2-2, the full variable domain reads DSGVTQTPKHLITATGQRVTLRCSPRSGDLSVYWYQQSLDQGLQFLIQYYNGEERAKGNILERFSAQQFPDLHSELNLSSLELGDSALYFCASTPLTGELFFGEGSRLTVL.

The V call is TRBV10-3, the J call TRBJ2-3; a weak D match, TRBD2 (5 bases). CDR1 and CDR2 (germline): ENHRY, SYGVKD. The CDR3 contains 15 residues. Trimming pared 3 bases from V and 0 bases from J, leaving 10 bases between. CDR3 loop: CAISDGGSSTDTQYF. CDR3 in DNA: TGTGCCATCAGTGACGGCGGGTCGAGCACAGATACGCAGTATTTT.

This sequence joins TRBV14 and TRBJ1-1; 8 bases map to TRBD1. Trimming cost V 4 bases and J 4 bases; bases outside gene matches: 17. Germline V CDR1 and CDR2: SGHDN, FVKESK. This CDR3 spans 18 amino acids. The CDR3 reads CASSPQLDRGGWVTEAFF. The CDR3 DNA reads as TGTGCCAGCAGCCCACAACTCGACAGGGGTGGGTGGGTCACTGAAGCTTTCTTT.

The chain couples TRBV7-3 to TRBJ2-1; TRBD2 matches 7 bases. Trimming took 5 bases from V and 5 from J; bases not matched to a gene: 3. The CDR3 contains 13 residues. Germline CDR1 is SGHTA and CDR2 is FQGTGA. This chain's CDR3 is CASSASGDNEQFF. In DNA, the CDR3 is TGTGCCAGCAGCGCCAGCGGGGACAATGAGCAGTTCTTC.